The entry below describes one T cell receptor (beta chain). Its target is not known. Researchers report isolating at least 6.5 million PBMCs per sample. This sample is drawn from a study of blood T cells in healthy people across ages. Study-level points and caveats: Strong correlation linked observed beta diversity and percent naive T cells.

A second PCR, run for roughly 7 to 12 cycles, used a sample-barcoded 5' primer plus a J-beta primer mix. MiXCR was run by TCRdb on the 5' RACE reads, yielding one entry per CDR3 protein. Of hundreds of thousands of distinct CDR3 sequences in the sample, 32% are singletons; the top ten hold about 16%. The specimen was blood. This clonotype was obtained from a woman of 80 years or more in good health.

Here the CDR3 DNA reads TGTGCCAGCAGCTTAGGCCTGGGGGGCGGGGGTAAAGGGACCCAGTACTTC. Protein: CASSLGLGGGGKGTQYF. The V gene is TRBV7-2, the J gene TRBJ2-7; maybe TRBD2 (7 bases). The last part of the DNA fits TRBJ2-5 better; the J call may be wrong. CDR1 is SGHTA, CDR2 FQGNSA, per germline. This CDR3 is 17 amino acids long.